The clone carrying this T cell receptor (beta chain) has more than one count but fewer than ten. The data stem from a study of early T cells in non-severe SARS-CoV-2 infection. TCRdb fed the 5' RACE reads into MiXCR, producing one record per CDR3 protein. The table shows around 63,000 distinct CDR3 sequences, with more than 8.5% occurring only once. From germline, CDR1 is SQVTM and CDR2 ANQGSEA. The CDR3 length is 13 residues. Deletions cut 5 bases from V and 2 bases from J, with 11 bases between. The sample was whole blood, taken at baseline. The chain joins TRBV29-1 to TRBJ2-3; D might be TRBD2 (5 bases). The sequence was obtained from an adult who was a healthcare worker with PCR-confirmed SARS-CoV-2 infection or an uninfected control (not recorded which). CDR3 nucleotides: TGCAGCGTTAACTCACGGGACACAGATACGCAGTATTTT. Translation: CSVNSRDTDTQYF.